This T cell receptor (beta chain) is from a study of T cell repertoires in cytomegalovirus infection. Whole-study context: Both CMV infection and a matching HLA type were indicated by public TCR beta signatures.

General study points: In two of eight donors, the top clonotype was HLA-C-restricted CMV-specific. Using cumulative public TCR beta family frequency, the authors identified those who carried CMV together with the relevant HLA.

Via MiXCR, TCRdb re-called the reads, giving one row per CDR3 protein. This table has 510,000 or so distinct CDR3 sequences, 26% appearing once. On this clonotype itself: Its antigen remains unidentified.

This CDR3 comprises 15 residues. CDR1 is LNHNV and CDR2 is YYDKDF in the germline V gene (reference sequence). V was trimmed by 3 bases and J by 4 bases, leaving 15 bases between them. This TCR was recovered from a human donor in good health (CMV status not recorded). Some clones in this sample may be carry-over from other donors' samples. The material sequenced was PBMCs. The chain carries TRBV15 and TRBJ1-2; D unclear. CDR3 DNA: TGTGCCACCAGCAGTCCAACTCGCGGGAGCTATGGCTACACCTTC. This translates into CATSSPTRGSYGYTF. Variable domain in full (rest from reference TRBV15 and TRBJ1-2): DAMVIQNPRYQVTQFGKPVTLSCSQTLNHNVMYWYQQKSSQAPKLLFHYYDKDFNNEADTPDNFQSRRPNTSFCFLDIRSPGLGDTAMYLCATSSPTRGSYGYTFGSGTRLTVV.